Listed here are 27 T cell receptor beta chains from one sample, sequenced in a study of siplizumab effects on memory and regulatory T cells (dated by TCRdb to the late 2010s). Library generation was performed with the immunoSEQ multiplex PCR assay. The source is immuneACCESS, and TCRdb retained only in-frame sequences with V and J called. Part of the clones is not carried over; for the studies checked, unresolved V genes explain less than half of this, and the remainder is unexplained. A total of tens of thousands of clones appear in this sample, 70% to 90% of them only once. The biggest ten clones account for approximately 3.4% of the sample. Specimen: memory CD4+ T cells sorted from blood. The label giving this sample's cell subset or site can be read as: unstimulated CD4+ memory T cells. Receptors originate from a human donor in good health.

The chain recombines TRBV27 with TRBJ1-5; D is perhaps TRBD1 (5 bases). Germline CDR1 MNHEY, CDR2 SMNVEV (reference sequence). V was shortened by 3 bases and J by 4 bases, with 10 bases between the two germline ends. The CDR3 has 14 amino acids. In DNA form, the CDR3 reads TGTGCCAGCAGTTTCGCAGGGATAAATCAGCCCCAGCATTTT. Encoded protein: CASSFAGINQPQHF.

This clone appeared a few times. The chain couples TRBV13 to TRBJ2-2; D unresolved. This CDR3 spans 14 amino acids. The germline V gene has CDR1 PRHDT and CDR2 FYEKMQ (reference sequence). Deletions cut 2 bases from V and 3 bases from J, with 7 bases between. Here the CDR3 reads CASSLQLYTGELFF. The DNA of the CDR3 is TGTGCCAGCAGCTTACAGCTGTACACCGGGGAGCTGTTTTTT.

The gene calls are TRBV5-1 and TRBJ2-1; D is tentatively TRBD1 or TRBD2 (5 bases each). From germline, CDR1 is SGHRS and CDR2 YFSETQ. The CDR3 has 15 amino acids. The V gene lost 2 bases and the J gene lost 9 bases, with 18 bases spanning the gap. DNA of the CDR3: TGCGCCAGCAGCTTTTCGGGGACCAGGTTCGGTGAGCAGTTCTTC. It translates to CASSFSGTRFGEQFF.

The chain couples TRBV15 to TRBJ1-4, with TRBD1 as a possible D gene (5 bases). The CDR3 extends over 16 amino acids. Trimming stripped 1 base from V and 8 bases from J, with 17 bases between. CDR1 and CDR2 from the germline V gene are LNHNV and YYDKDF (reference sequence). As DNA, the CDR3 is TGTGCCACCAGCAGAGGGTCGGGGGGATTGGAGGAAAAACTGTTTTTT. Amino acid sequence: CATSRGSGGLEEKLFF.

Here the CDR3 DNA reads TGTGCCAGCAGCGGTGTCGGGGGGGGCGGCACCGGGGAGCTGTTTTTT. Protein: CASSGVGGGGTGELFF. The chain recombines TRBV7-9 with TRBJ2-2; 8 bases are a match to TRBD2. Germline CDR1 SEHNR, CDR2 FQNEAQ (reference sequence). This CDR3 is built from 16 residues. V dropped 5 bases and J dropped 4; count of bases not matched to a gene: 9.

This clone was found once. The chain combines TRBV27 with TRBJ1-6, with unresolved D. V gave up 0 bases and J gave up 9 bases, with 21 bases separating them. This CDR3 spans 18 amino acids. The germline V gene encodes CDR1 MNHEY and CDR2 SMNVEV (reference sequence). The CDR3 sequence is CASSLSGVWGFGASPLHF. CDR3 bases: TGTGCCAGCAGTTTATCCGGGGTTTGGGGTTTCGGAGCTTCACCCCTCCACTTT.

CDR3 sequence (DNA): TGTGCCAGCTCACCACCGGACAGCCCTCAAGAGCAGTTCTTC. Protein sequence: CASSPPDSPQEQFF. This chain joins TRBV18 and TRBJ2-1; D may be TRBD1 (6 bases). V was pared by 0 bases and J by 10 bases, with 13 bases between. The CDR3 covers 14 residues. The germline gives CDR1 KGHSH, CDR2 LQKENI.

This clone was observed a few times. The CDR3 nucleotides read TGTGCCAGCAGCGTCCGGATGGTAGCGGGATATACCTACGAGCAGTACTTC. Translated, it gives CASSVRMVAGYTYEQYF. J is TRBJ2-7 and V is TRBV11-2, with 8 bases fitting TRBD2. The J segment lost 2 bases and the V segment lost 5 bases, leaving 14 bases of the junction unmatched. Germline V gene sequence: CDR1 SGHAT, CDR2 FQNNGV. CDR3 length: 17 amino acids. The whole variable domain, remainder taken from reference TRBV11-2 and TRBJ2-7, is EAGVAQSPRYKIIEKRQSVAFWCNPISGHATLYWYQQILGQGPKLLIQFQNNGVVDDSQLPKDRFSAERLKGVDSTLKIQPAKLEDSAVYLCASSVRMVAGYTYEQYFGPGTRLTVT.

The sample holds a few counts of this clone. The chain couples TRBV7-9 to TRBJ1-1; tentatively, D is TRBD1 (5 bases). Trimming shortened V by 1 base and J by 4 bases, and 13 bases separated the two germline ends. Germline V lookup: CDR1 SEHNR, CDR2 FQNEAQ (reference sequence). The CDR3 consists of 15 residues. In nucleotides, the CDR3 is TGTGCCAGCAGCTTAGGGTCGGGTGGGGGCACTGAAGCTTTCTTT. It translates to CASSLGSGGGTEAFF.

The chain combines TRBV12-5 with TRBJ2-5, with D uncertain. V was pared by 3 bases and J by 2 bases, with 10 bases between. From germline, CDR1 is LGHNT and CDR2 FRNRAP. This CDR3 has 14 amino acids. CDR3 in amino acids: CASGLRWGQETQYF. Here the CDR3 DNA reads TGTGCTAGTGGTTTAAGATGGGGACAAGAGACCCAGTACTTC.

There are a few counts of this clone. The chain couples TRBV9 to TRBJ2-7; tentatively, D is TRBD2 (5 bases). V lost 2 bases and J 5 bases, leaving 11 bases between the germline ends. The CDR3 extends over 13 amino acids. Per germline, CDR1 SGDLS and CDR2 YYNGEE. DNA for the CDR3: TGTGCCAGCAGCGTTAGCGTGCTCGACGAGCAGTACTTC. Translating gives CASSVSVLDEQYF.

The chain links TRBV5-1 to TRBJ2-7, with D possibly being TRBD1 (6 bases). CDR1 is SGHRS, CDR2 YFSETQ, per germline. The ends were cut back, 1 base at V and 6 bases at J, with 14 bases in the middle. The CDR3 has 14 amino acids. CDR3 DNA sequence: TGCGCCAGCAGCTTGAGGGCAGGGGAAGGCGAGCAGTACTTC. Translation gives CASSLRAGEGEQYF.

The rearrangement joins TRBV7-8 to TRBJ2-3; no clear D gene. Germline-derived CDR1 and CDR2 are SGHVS and FQNEAQ. Trimming took off 0 bases at V and 5 bases at J, with 6 bases between the two ends. The CDR3 sequence is 13 residues long. The CDR3 protein is CASSLAIIDTQYF. For the CDR3, the DNA is TGTGCCAGCAGCTTAGCTATTATAGATACGCAGTATTTT.

CDR3 amino acids: CASRRQGNEQFF. The DNA of the CDR3 is TGTGCCAGCAGGAGACAGGGCAATGAGCAGTTCTTC. The J gene is TRBJ2-1, the V gene TRBV27; 7 nucleotides align to TRBD1. This CDR3 region has 12 residues. Germline V gene lookup returns CDR1 MNHEY and CDR2 SMNVEV (reference sequence). Trimming removed 6 bases from V and 6 bases from J; junction bases left unmatched: 2.

This clone appeared a few times. This chain uses TRBV7-2 with TRBJ2-1; D may match TRBD1 or TRBD2 (7 bases each). Germline V CDR1 and CDR2: SGHTA, FQGNSA. CDR3 size: 17 residues. Trimming removed 10 bases at V and 0 bases at J, with 22 bases between. The CDR3, as DNA: TGTGCCACATCAGGGAGGGACAGAAGGAACTCCTACAATGAGCAGTTCTTC. Its protein product is CATSGRDRRNSYNEQFF.

This rearrangement joins TRBV7-9 to TRBJ1-1, with D perhaps matching TRBD1 (5 bases). The CDR3 is 15 residues long. Germline assignment: CDR1 SEHNR and CDR2 FQNEAQ (reference sequence). Between the trimmed V and J ends, which lost 4 bases and 7 bases, there was a span of 19 bases. CDR3 bases: TGTGCCAGCAGCTCCCCAGTCGGGACGAGTGGTGAAGCTTTCTTT. Translated, it gives CASSSPVGTSGEAFF.

This clone showed up just once. This chain connects TRBV7-9 to TRBJ1-3; no clear D. V was shortened by 7 bases and J by 1 base, with 5 bases between the two germline ends. Germline-derived CDR1 and CDR2 are SEHNR and FQNEAQ (reference sequence). The CDR3 loop spans 12 amino acids. The CDR3 bases are TGTGCCAGCATCAGTTCTGGAAACACCATATATTTT. This gives the protein CASISSGNTIYF.

The chain carries TRBV6-1 and TRBJ1-6, with no clear D. The ends were cut back, 3 bases at V and 9 bases at J, with 12 bases in the middle. CDR1 is MNHNS, CDR2 SASEGT, per germline. The CDR3 is 14 amino acids. CDR3 in DNA: TGTGCCAGCAGTGAGACGGTGTCGGGTTCACCCCTCCACTTT. It encodes CASSETVSGSPLHF.

By frequency in the sample, this clone is medium-sized (0.01 to 0.1%). The V gene is TRBV19, the J gene TRBJ2-6; weak D call: TRBD1 (5 bases). CDR3 length: 15 residues. Germline values: CDR1 LNHDA, CDR2 SQIVND (reference sequence). Trimming stripped 4 bases from V and 0 bases from J, with 7 bases between. CDR3 sequence reads: CASSSRVSGANVLTF. CDR3 DNA: TGTGCCAGTAGTAGCAGGGTCTCTGGGGCCAACGTCCTGACTTTC.

The chain recombines TRBV5-6 with TRBJ2-6, with D possibly TRBD2 on 5 matching bases. The CDR3 totals 18 residues. V was clipped by 4 bases and J by 2 bases, with 19 bases between them. Germline V gene data show CDR1 as SGHDT and CDR2 as YYEEEE. The CDR3, as DNA: TGTGCCAGCAGCAATGACCAAGGGAGTAGGGCTGGGGCCAACGTCCTGACTTTC. Its translation is CASSNDQGSRAGANVLTF.

The chain couples TRBV10-3 to TRBJ2-7; 9 positions match TRBD2. Germline CDR1 is ENHRY and CDR2 is SYGVKD. V was clipped by 3 bases and J by 5 bases; unmatched bases: 11. This CDR3 is 16 amino acids long. Here the CDR3 reads CAISEGSGRIRDEQYF. The CDR3 nucleotides are TGTGCCATCAGTGAAGGTAGCGGGAGAATTCGCGACGAGCAGTACTTC.

The rearrangement uses TRBV7-2 and TRBJ2-5, with TRBD2 matching 11 bases. Trimming at V came to 7 bases and at J to 5 bases, leaving 9 bases not matched to a gene. CDR1 is SGHTA and CDR2 is FQGNSA in the germline V gene. This CDR3 has 15 residues. The chain's CDR3 is CASIANSGRGETQYF. CDR3 bases: TGTGCCAGCATCGCGAATAGCGGGAGGGGGGAGACCCAGTACTTC.

This clone was picked up a small number of times. V usage is TRBV19 and J usage is TRBJ2-3; D not resolved. Germline V gene data show CDR1 as LNHDA and CDR2 as SQIVND (reference sequence). V lost 4 bases and J lost 2, with 7 bases in between. This CDR3 is 13 amino acids long. This CDR3 is CASSRQTTDTQYF. The CDR3 nucleotides are TGTGCCAGTAGTAGGCAGACCACAGATACGCAGTATTTT.

The chain couples TRBV23-1 to TRBJ2-5; tentative D call: TRBD2 (6 bases). The DNA end is more similar to TRBJ2-7, so the J call may be wrong. TRBV23-1 is an ORF, with its function uncertain. The CDR3 consists of 15 residues. This CDR3 is CASSQYRDFSYEQYF. The CDR3 DNA reads TGCGCCAGCAGTCAATACCGGGACTTCTCCTACGAGCAGTACTTC.

The gene calls are TRBV14 and TRBJ1-1, with unresolved D. Trimming removed 1 base at V and 11 bases at J, with 17 bases between. The CDR3 totals 14 residues. Germline CDR1 and CDR2: SGHDN and FVKESK. This CDR3 reads CASSQVLSVGSAFF. The CDR3 region has the DNA TGTGCCAGCAGCCAAGTTCTAAGTGTGGGGAGTGCTTTCTTT.

To note about this clone: The germline gene is not matched at one end of the junction; a read error may be the cause. CDR3 DNA sequence: TGTGCCAGTAAGAGGGACGGTACTAATTATGGCTACACCTTC. Translation: CASKRDGTNYGYTF. V is TRBV19 and J is TRBJ1-2; maybe TRBD1 (5 bases). There are 14 residues in the CDR3. Germline assignment: CDR1 LNHDA and CDR2 SQIVND (reference sequence).

The CDR3 loop reads CASSLTAAYGYTF. For the CDR3, the DNA is TGTGCCAGCAGCTTGACAGCCGCATATGGCTACACCTTC. V and J are TRBV5-8 and TRBJ1-2; D not resolved. The CDR3 is 13 amino acids. Trimming took 1 base from V and 5 from J, leaving 9 bases between them. CDR1 is SGHTS, CDR2 YDEGEE, per germline.